A single sample gave rise to the 31 T cell receptor beta chains below, sequenced in a study of OX40 agonist ivuxolimab in advanced cancers. Repertoires were generated with immunoSEQ multiplex PCR, while TCRdb's copy carries only in-frame clones and drops some. The data show 65,000 or so clones, roughly 88% seen once. Sequencing used CD4+ or CD8+ T cells sorted from blood, obtained in a trial of the OX40 agonist ivuxolimab. Receptors were obtained from an adult with an advanced solid tumor such as melanoma, head and neck, liver or kidney cancer.

The chain combines TRBV29-1 with TRBJ2-6; TRBD1 might be the D (6 bases). CDR3 size: 16 residues. V dropped 6 bases and J dropped 0 bases, with 15 bases sitting between them. Germline values: CDR1 SQVTM, CDR2 ANQGSEA. As DNA, the CDR3 is TGCAGCGTAATGACAGGTCGTAGCTCTGGGGCCAACGTCCTGACTTTC. Its translation is CSVMTGRSSGANVLTF.

The chain employs TRBV6-1 and TRBJ2-6; no definite D call. This CDR3 has 20 residues. Trimming took off 1 base at V and 1 base at J, with 20 bases between the two ends. Germline V gene sequence: CDR1 MNHNS, CDR2 SASEGT. CDR3 nucleotides: TGTGCCAGCAGTGAAGAGGAAGGGTGGTTTCGTAGTTCTGGGGCCAACGTCCTGACTTTC. The encoded protein is CASSEEEGWFRSSGANVLTF.

The V gene is TRBV6-1, the J gene TRBJ2-3, with 9 bases that match TRBD2. Germline lookup yields CDR1 MNHNS and CDR2 SASEGT. Trimming cost V 3 bases and J 2 bases; bases outside gene matches: 9. CDR3 length equals 17 residues. CDR3 sequence reads: CASSDARLAVPTDTQYF. For the CDR3, the DNA is TGTGCCAGCAGTGACGCAAGACTAGCGGTCCCCACAGATACGCAGTATTTT.

CDR3 in DNA: TGTGCCAGCAGCGTAGGCGCTATAGGGAAAGAAGCTTTCTTT. Translated, it gives CASSVGAIGKEAFF. The chain combines TRBV9 with TRBJ1-1; D call uncertain. This CDR3 comprises 14 residues. Trimming stripped 0 bases from V and 8 bases from J, with 14 bases between. The germline V gene encodes CDR1 SGDLS and CDR2 YYNGEE.

This clone was picked up one time. The gene calls are TRBV27 and TRBJ1-1; D call uncertain. CDR1 is MNHEY and CDR2 is SMNVEV in the germline V gene (reference sequence). The CDR3 runs 13 residues. The V end was cut by 5 bases, the J end by 5 bases, with 12 bases between. The CDR3 nucleotides are TGTGCCAGCAGTCCGGTAGCCAGGACTGAAGCTTTCTTT. Amino acid sequence: CASSPVARTEAFF.

The chain links TRBV11-3 to TRBJ2-3, with 8 positions matching TRBD2. Germline lookup yields CDR1 SGHNT and CDR2 YENEEA. V was pared by 5 bases and J by 5 bases, with 12 bases of the junction left unmatched. This CDR3 spans 16 amino acids. CDR3 protein: CASSPDGGARRDTQYF. CDR3 in DNA: TGTGCCAGCAGCCCCGACGGGGGGGCGCGTCGAGATACGCAGTATTTT.

V usage is TRBV18 and J usage is TRBJ2-2; tentatively, D is TRBD1 or TRBD2 (5 bases each). Trimming cost V 3 bases and J 1 base, with 9 bases left between them. This CDR3 region has 15 residues. Germline values: CDR1 KGHSH, CDR2 LQKENI. The chain's CDR3 is CASSPGTLNTGELFF. CDR3 DNA: TGTGCCAGCTCACCCGGGACCCTGAACACCGGGGAGCTGTTTTTT.

This chain connects TRBV7-2 to TRBJ1-3; D is unclear. In germline, CDR1 is SGHTA, CDR2 FQGNSA. The V and J ends lost 1 base and 0 bases respectively, with 4 bases between them. This CDR3 region has 14 residues. The CDR3 loop reads CASSLDSSGNTIYF. CDR3 nucleotide sequence: TGTGCCAGCAGCTTAGACAGCTCTGGAAACACCATATATTTT.

This clone was recorded once. The rearrangement joins TRBV5-6 to TRBJ2-5; TRBD1 might be the D (6 bases). The germline gives CDR1 SGHDT, CDR2 YYEEEE. The V end lost 0 bases, the J end lost 7 bases, and 16 bases lay between the germline ends. The CDR3 sequence is 15 residues long. In DNA form, the CDR3 reads TGTGCCAGCAGCTTGGGAAGGGGGTTAACTTCGACCCAGTACTTC. As protein: CASSLGRGLTSTQYF.

V and J are TRBV5-1 and TRBJ1-1, with D perhaps matching TRBD1 (5 bases). Germline assignment: CDR1 SGHRS and CDR2 YFSETQ. This CDR3 is built from 13 residues. V lost 5 bases and J lost 4, with 12 bases in between. The CDR3 nucleotides read TGCGCCAGCAGGGCCAGGGCGGGCACTGAAGCTTTCTTT. The encoded protein is CASRARAGTEAFF.

The rearrangement uses TRBV2 and TRBJ2-1; no clear D gene. The CDR3 is made up of 10 amino acids. Germline V gene lookup returns CDR1 SNHLY and CDR2 FYNNEI. V was clipped by 8 bases and J by 6 bases, with 5 bases between them. CDR3 nucleotide sequence: TGTGCCAGCGAACGCAATGAGCAGTTCTTC. Translating gives CASERNEQFF.

This chain connects TRBV21-1 to TRBJ1-2; the table assigns TRBD1, which was not confirmed against the DNA. TRBV21-1 is a pseudogene segment. The CDR3 length is 19 residues. The CDR3 DNA reads TGTGCCAGCAGCAAAGAACCCCGGGACAGAGATAAGGTTTTTTGGGGCTACACCTTC. Its protein product is CASSKEPRDRDKVFWGYTF.

CDR3 nucleotide sequence: TGTGCCAGCAGCTTGCCTCTAGCTCCAGAGACCCAGTACTTC. The encoded protein is CASSLPLAPETQYF. The chain combines TRBV7-9 with TRBJ2-5; perhaps TRBD2 as D (5 bases). Germline CDR1 is SEHNR and CDR2 is FQNEAQ (reference sequence). This CDR3 contains 14 residues. Deletions cut 3 bases from V and 4 bases from J, with 12 bases between.

The chain couples TRBV11-2 to TRBJ2-3; no reliable D call. The V end lost 4 bases, the J end lost 1 base, and 9 bases lay between the germline ends. Germline V gives CDR1 SGHAT, CDR2 FQNNGV. The CDR3 spans 14 residues. This chain's CDR3 is CASSYSGGTDTQYF. Here the CDR3 DNA reads TGTGCCAGCAGCTACTCGGGCGGCACAGATACGCAGTATTTT.

As concerns this clone: One end of the junction fails to match germline, which may point to a read error. J is TRBJ2-1 and V is TRBV7-2, with 7 bases aligning to TRBD2. The CDR3 runs 16 residues. In germline, CDR1 is SGHTA, CDR2 FQGNSA. The CDR3 reads CVSSPAGGNILNEQFF. CDR3 in DNA: TGTGTCAGCAGCCCGGCCGGGGGGAATATACTCAATGAGCAGTTCTTC.

This chain links TRBV5-4 with TRBJ2-2, with D possibly being TRBD1 (6 bases). There are 14 residues in the CDR3. V lost 4 bases and J lost 3, with 10 bases in between. Germline lookup yields CDR1 SGHNT and CDR2 YYREEE (reference sequence). The CDR3 loop is CASSRNRDTGELFF. The CDR3 region has the DNA TGTGCCAGCAGCCGCAACAGGGACACCGGGGAGCTGTTTTTT.

This clone showed up just a few times. The chain links TRBV6-5 to TRBJ1-1; 11 nucleotides align to TRBD1. Trimming cost V 2 bases and J 6 bases; bases outside gene matches: 5. Germline V gene data show CDR1 as MNHEY and CDR2 as SVGAGI. There are 15 residues in the CDR3. The CDR3 here is CASSYNGQGAAEAFF. As DNA, the CDR3 is TGTGCCAGCAGTTACAACGGACAGGGGGCAGCTGAAGCTTTCTTT.

DNA of the CDR3: TGTGCCAGCAGCCGATACAGGGGGCGATTATCCTACGAGCAGTACTTC. It translates to CASSRYRGRLSYEQYF. The gene calls are TRBV14 and TRBJ2-7; 9 bases are a match to TRBD1. In germline, CDR1 is SGHDN, CDR2 FVKESK. Unmatched junction bases numbered 8, after V lost 4 bases and J lost 1 base. The length of the CDR3 is 16 residues.

This clone was recorded once. The J gene is TRBJ2-5, the V gene TRBV5-1; D may be TRBD1 (5 bases). V lost 1 base and J 2 bases, leaving 9 bases between the germline ends. This CDR3 comprises 14 residues. Germline loops: CDR1 SGHRS, CDR2 YFSETQ. CDR3 sequence (DNA): TGCGCCAGCAGCTTGACAGGCGCTCAAGAGACCCAGTACTTC. It yields the protein CASSLTGAQETQYF. Variable domain in full (rest from reference TRBV5-1 and TRBJ2-5): KAGVTQTPRYLIKTRGQQVTLSCSPISGHRSVSWYQQTPGQGLQFLFEYFSETQRNKGNFPGRFSGRQFSNSRSEMNVSTLELGDSALYLCASSLTGAQETQYFGPGTRLLVL.

This sequence joins TRBV30 and TRBJ1-2, with 9 bases lining up with TRBD1. The germline V gene encodes CDR1 GTSNPN and CDR2 SVGIG (reference sequence). V trimming: 2 bases; J trimming: 5 bases; junction bases outside the gene matches: 6. The CDR3 is 14 residues long. In DNA form, the CDR3 reads TGTGCCTGGAGTCAGACAGGGGGTTATTATGGCTACACCTTC. This encodes CAWSQTGGYYGYTF.

The chain is built from TRBV6-1 and TRBJ2-3; TRBD1 might be the D (5 bases). The CDR3 extends over 14 amino acids. CDR1 is MNHNS, CDR2 SASEGT, per germline. The V and J ends lost 7 bases and 0 bases respectively, with 11 bases between them. As DNA, the CDR3 is TGTGCCAGCAAACCGACAGACAGCACAGATACGCAGTATTTT. Its protein is CASKPTDSTDTQYF.

DNA for the CDR3: TGTGCCAGCAGACTGACCGGGACAGGGAACACTGAAGCTTTCTTT. It encodes CASRLTGTGNTEAFF. The chain is built from TRBV5-8 and TRBJ1-1; 8 positions match TRBD1. Germline CDR1 reads SGHTS; CDR2 reads YDEGEE. This CDR3 is 15 amino acids long. Losses at the gene ends were 5 bases for V and 1 base for J; bases not matched to a gene: 7.

This rearrangement joins TRBV9 to TRBJ2-2; D not resolved. Trimming shortened V by 2 bases and J by 0 bases, and 8 bases separated the two germline ends. Germline V gene data show CDR1 as SGDLS and CDR2 as YYNGEE. CDR3 length equals 15 residues. The CDR3 nucleotides are TGTGCCAGCAGCGTCCGACACCCGAACACCGGGGAGCTGTTTTTT. Amino acid sequence: CASSVRHPNTGELFF.

This sequence joins TRBV9 and TRBJ1-2, with D tentatively TRBD1 (6 bases). CDR1 is SGDLS and CDR2 is YYNGEE in the germline V gene. The length of the CDR3 is 16 residues. Trimming removed 3 bases from V and 2 bases from J, with 17 bases in between. The CDR3 DNA sequence: TGTGCCAGCAGCGCTAACCCTAAGGGGGACAACTATGGCTACACCTTC. Translated: CASSANPKGDNYGYTF. Complete variable domain (other parts from reference TRBV9 and TRBJ1-2): DSGVTQTPKHLITATGQRVTLRCSPRSGDLSVYWYQQSLDQGLQFLIQYYNGEERAKGNILERFSAQQFPDLHSELNLSSLELGDSALYFCASSANPKGDNYGYTFGSGTRLTVV.

The J gene is TRBJ1-3, the V gene TRBV6-5; 10 bases agree with TRBD1. CDR1 and CDR2 (germline): MNHEY, SVGAGI. V trimming: 6 bases; J trimming: 5 bases; junction bases outside the gene matches: 4. The CDR3 contains 14 residues. The CDR3 loop is CASSDRGRRNTIYF. CDR3 nucleotide sequence: TGTGCCAGCAGCGACAGGGGGCGACGAAACACCATATATTTT.

The rearrangement links TRBV6-5 to TRBJ1-2; possible D gene TRBD1, 5 bases. V was pared by 0 bases and J by 4 bases, with 9 bases between. Germline V gene lookup returns CDR1 MNHEY and CDR2 SVGAGI. The CDR3 has 14 amino acids. The CDR3 DNA sequence: TGTGCCAGCAGTTACTCCTACGGGGCCTATGGCTACACCTTC. It yields the protein CASSYSYGAYGYTF.

The table lists this clone with a few counts. The V and J genes are TRBV6-5 and TRBJ1-2; TRBD1 matches 9 bases. The CDR3 extends over 15 amino acids. The V gene end was trimmed by 6 bases and the J gene end by 2 bases; junction bases not matched to a gene: 7. Germline values: CDR1 MNHEY, CDR2 SVGAGI. For the CDR3, the DNA is TGTGCCAGCAGACCCTCCGGGACAGGGAACTATGGCTACACCTTC. Translating gives CASRPSGTGNYGYTF.

The chain is built from TRBV7-2 and TRBJ1-6; D gene unclear. The ends were cut back, 4 bases at V and 0 bases at J, with 13 bases in the middle. Germline V gene data show CDR1 as SGHTA and CDR2 as FQGNSA. This CDR3 is built from 17 residues. Here the CDR3 DNA reads TGTGCCAGCAGCTCTACAGCTTTGAGCTCCTATAATTCACCCCTCCACTTT. Amino acid sequence: CASSSTALSSYNSPLHF.

V usage is TRBV6-1 and J usage is TRBJ1-4; 10 bases are shared with TRBD1. The CDR3 is 15 amino acids. The ends lost 1 base at V and 7 bases at J; junction bases unmatched: 3. CDR1 and CDR2 (germline): MNHNS, SASEGT. CDR3 sequence: CASSEVGTGAEKLFF. CDR3 nucleotides: TGTGCCAGCAGTGAAGTAGGGACAGGGGCTGAAAAACTGTTTTTT.

The chain is built from TRBV19 and TRBJ1-1; D might be TRBD1 (6 bases). V was trimmed by 8 bases and J by 3 bases, leaving 22 bases between them. CDR3 length equals 16 residues. Germline V CDR1 and CDR2: LNHDA, SQIVND (reference sequence). CDR3 nucleotides: TGTGCCAGTGGCGACCTTCAGGGGCAAAGGGACACTGAAGCTTTCTTT. This translates into CASGDLQGQRDTEAFF.

The chain links TRBV20-1 to TRBJ1-2; no clear D. Germline CDR1 DFQATT, CDR2 SNEGSKA (reference sequence). The CDR3 loop spans 11 amino acids. V was trimmed by 5 bases and J by 5 bases, leaving 9 bases between them. DNA for the CDR3: TGCAGTGCTCGTGGACGGTATGGCTACACCTTC. Residues: CSARGRYGYTF.